Listed below are T cell receptor beta chains from one sample, sequenced in a study of blood T cells in healthy people across ages. TCRdb analysed the 5' RACE reads with MiXCR anew, one entry per CDR3 protein. The profile covers around 940,000 distinct CDR3 sequences, with roughly half appearing a single time and roughly 23% taken by the ten largest. The sequencing input was blood. These TCRs come from a woman aged 55-70 years in good health. Both conserved end residues are part of each CDR3. D genes are given only for firm matches. Only part of the rows carry a size: once, few, many, or a class if the clone is expanded.

J gene,clone size,D gene,V gene,CDR3 DNA,CDR3 protein
TRBJ2-7,many,-,TRBV7-2,TGTGCCAGCAGCTTAGGTGGGGGAAGCTCCTACGAGCAGTACTTC,CASSLGGGSSYEQYF
TRBJ2-7,-,TRBD1,TRBV29-1,TGCAGCGGCCGGGACAGTTCCTACAATGAGCAGTACTTC,CSGRDSSYNEQYF
TRBJ1-5,-,TRBD1,TRBV6-6,TGTGCCAGCAGTACGGACAGGGCTGGCAATCAGCCCCAGCATTTT,CASSTDRAGNQPQHF
TRBJ1-2,-,TRBD1,TRBV5-8,TGTGCCAGCAGCTTGGCCGGGACAGGGAAGATGTACTATGGCTACACCTTC,CASSLAGTGKMYYGYTF
TRBJ1-1,-,TRBD1,TRBV20-1,TGCAGTGCCGTTAAGCCGGGACAGAGAACTGAAGCTTTCTTT,CSAVKPGQRTEAFF
TRBJ2-1,-,TRBD1,TRBV29-1,TGCAGCGTTGGACCGGGACAGGATATCAATGAGCAGTTCTTC,CSVGPGQDINEQFF
TRBJ2-5,once,TRBD2,TRBV6-5,TGTGCCAGCAGTTACTCCGGGCGGACTAGTTGGGTACAAGAGACCCAGTACTTC,CASSYSGRTSWVQETQYF
TRBJ2-7,-,-,TRBV3-1,TGTGCCAGCAGCCAGACCTCGTGGGGCGAGCAGTACTTC,CASSQTSWGEQYF
TRBJ2-5,-,-,TRBV14,TGTGCCAGCAGCCAAGTTGCTAAGGAAGAGACCCAGTACTTC,CASSQVAKEETQYF
TRBJ2-3,-,-,TRBV27,TGTGCCAGCAGTTTATCGGCTACCACAGATTCGCAGTATTTT,CASSLSATTDSQYF